The rows below give T cell receptor beta chains drawn from one sample of a study of control samples from healthy donors and cancer patients. The protocol was immunoSEQ multiplex PCR, while the TCRdb copy is restricted to in-frame clones and leaves out a portion. The data contain about 140,000 clones, roughly 92% of them seen just once; the ten biggest clones take up around 13%. The sample comprised blood. These receptors were obtained from a man aged 35 to 55 in good health. The CDR3 runs from the conserved cysteine through the conserved F or W. The D gene is left open where the match is weak.

cdr3_aa v_call d_call j_call
CASSLPEGVNQPQHF TRBV28 - TRBJ1-5
CASSQPSGGEQYF TRBV14 TRBD2 TRBJ2-7
CASSPGRAGSPLHF TRBV7-9 - TRBJ1-6
CASSVVSAPGGANYGYTF TRBV9 - TRBJ1-2
CASSLESPGPTYEQYF TRBV7-8 - TRBJ2-7
CASGSATNEKLFF TRBV12-5 - TRBJ1-4
CASSSGAINEQFF TRBV5-1 - TRBJ2-1
CASSPGGSEAFF TRBV12-3/TRBV12-4 - TRBJ1-1
CASSPTPGHYYGYTF TRBV7-9 - TRBJ1-2
CASSEGPSSYEQYF TRBV11-3 - TRBJ2-7
CASRLVAETNEKLFF TRBV6-5 - TRBJ1-4
CASTRLIGGRNNSPLHF TRBV5-4 - TRBJ1-6
CATRDTRNSPLHF TRBV28 - TRBJ1-6
CASSQDDAGLSYEQYF TRBV3-1/TRBV3-2 - TRBJ2-7
CASSESQGAKNIQYF TRBV3-1/TRBV3-2 - TRBJ2-4
CASSVGDRGLVTDTQYF TRBV9 TRBD1 TRBJ2-3
CASSTGGTNEKLFF TRBV9 - TRBJ1-4
CASKKSLTQPQHF TRBV28 - TRBJ1-5
CASSPRQGRFYNEQFF TRBV27 TRBD1 TRBJ2-1
CASSFGAGTEAFF TRBV12-3/TRBV12-4 - TRBJ1-1